These 31 T cell receptor beta chains were sequenced from one sample in a study of T cell repertoires in cytomegalovirus infection. A single record per CDR3 protein comes from TCRdb applying MiXCR to the reads. The data show 150,000 to 200,000 distinct CDR3 sequences, with approximately 17% seen just once and over 15% held by the top ten. Sequenced sample: CD8+ T cells from PBMCs. The receptors derive from a human donor in good health (CMV status not recorded). Some clones in this sample may be carry-over from other donors' samples.

The V call is TRBV15, the J call TRBJ2-3, with TRBD2 matching 11 bases. V gave up 3 bases and J gave up 2 bases; unmatched junction bases: 4. This CDR3 is 16 amino acids long. Germline V gene sequence: CDR1 LNHNV, CDR2 YYDKDF (reference sequence). CDR3 region: CATSRRLAGNTDTQYF. The CDR3 bases are TGTGCCACCAGCAGGCGACTAGCGGGGAACACAGATACGCAGTATTTT.

V gene TRBV28 combines with J gene TRBJ2-7; 9 nucleotides line up with TRBD1. V gave up 5 bases and J gave up 3 bases; unmatched junction bases: 11. The CDR3 runs to 16 residues. Germline CDR1 MDHEN, CDR2 SYDVKM. CDR3 coding DNA: TGTGCCAGCAGTAAAGGTCCGGGACAGGGCGGCTACGAGCAGTACTTC. Translated: CASSKGPGQGGYEQYF.

This clonotype was found a few times. The J gene is TRBJ2-2, the V gene TRBV27; no clear D gene. V was pared by 6 bases and J by 4 bases, with 6 bases between. The CDR3 loop spans 12 amino acids. Germline V gene lookup returns CDR1 MNHEY and CDR2 SMNVEV (reference sequence). DNA of the CDR3: TGTGCCAGCAGCTTTGGCACCGGGGAGCTGTTTTTT. Amino acid sequence: CASSFGTGELFF.

The chain combines TRBV11-2 with TRBJ1-1, with D perhaps TRBD1 (5 bases). This CDR3 has 14 residues. CDR1 is SGHAT and CDR2 is FQNNGV in the germline V gene. The V end lost 4 bases, the J end lost 4 bases, and 13 bases lay between the germline ends. CDR3 sequence: CASSSITGSTEAFF. Here the CDR3 DNA reads TGTGCCAGCAGCTCGATCACAGGTAGCACTGAAGCTTTCTTT.

The table lists this clonotype with many counts. This rearrangement joins TRBV7-8 to TRBJ2-5; possibly TRBD2 for D (6 bases). Germline lookup yields CDR1 SGHVS and CDR2 FQNEAQ. Trimming removed 5 bases at V and 2 bases at J, with 6 bases between. This CDR3 has 12 residues. In nucleotides, the CDR3 is TGTGCCAGCAGCGGGGGGCAAGAGACCCAGTACTTC. Amino acids: CASSGGQETQYF.

The rearrangement uses TRBV7-6 and TRBJ2-3, with 13 bases fitting TRBD2. The ends lost 5 bases at V and 7 bases at J; junction bases unmatched: 9. The CDR3 extends over 16 amino acids. Per the germline V gene, CDR1 is SGHVS and CDR2 is FNYEAQ. The CDR3: CASSPGTSGELNTQYF. The CDR3, as DNA: TGTGCCAGCAGCCCGGGGACTAGCGGGGAGTTAAATACGCAGTATTTT.

This clonotype was seen more than once but under ten times. The V call is TRBV7-2, the J call TRBJ2-5; D uncertain. Germline V gene lookup returns CDR1 SGHTA and CDR2 FQGNSA. This CDR3 spans 15 amino acids. The V and J ends lost 2 bases and 1 base respectively, with 11 bases between them. CDR3 nucleotide sequence: TGTGCCAGCAGCTTAAACGTGGTTCCCCAAGAGACCCAGTACTTC. Translation gives CASSLNVVPQETQYF.

The V gene is TRBV28, the J gene TRBJ1-1; 10 nucleotides line up with TRBD1. V trimming: 5 bases; J trimming: 6 bases; junction bases outside the gene matches: 9. CDR3 length equals 15 residues. Germline lookup yields CDR1 MDHEN and CDR2 SYDVKM. The CDR3: CASSIRDRGLAEAFF. CDR3 nucleotides: TGTGCCAGCAGTATCCGGGACAGGGGATTGGCTGAAGCTTTCTTT.

V gene TRBV6-5 combines with J gene TRBJ2-1; D remains unclear. The germline V gene has CDR1 MNHEY and CDR2 SVGAGI. The CDR3 has 14 amino acids. V lost 6 bases to trimming and J lost 4 bases, with 13 bases between them. CDR3 in DNA: TGTGCCAGCAGCACCGCTGACCCTTACAATGAGCAGTTCTTC. Translated, it gives CASSTADPYNEQFF.

This clonotype was seen only a few times. The J gene is TRBJ1-1, the V gene TRBV7-2; D gene uncertain. Germline V gene sequence: CDR1 SGHTA, CDR2 FQGNSA. The CDR3 consists of 12 residues. V was shortened by 3 bases and J by 5 bases, with 7 bases between the two germline ends. The CDR3 reads CASSFLLTEAFF. In DNA form, the CDR3 reads TGTGCCAGCAGCTTTCTTCTTACTGAAGCTTTCTTT.

This clonotype showed up just a few times. J is TRBJ2-1 and V is TRBV11-2; unclear D gene. V was clipped by 3 bases and J by 4 bases, with 4 bases between them. The CDR3 has 12 amino acids. Germline V gene data show CDR1 as SGHAT and CDR2 as FQNNGV. CDR3 coding DNA: TGTGCCAGCAGCTTCGAATACAATGAGCAGTTCTTC. It yields the protein CASSFEYNEQFF.

This clonotype has only one observation. This rearrangement joins TRBV2 to TRBJ1-5; D is ambiguous. Germline CDR1 reads SNHLY; CDR2 reads FYNNEI. The V end lost 0 bases, the J end lost 4 bases, and 13 bases lay between the germline ends. The CDR3 is made up of 16 amino acids. CDR3 in amino acids: CASSEAYREPNQPQHF. As DNA, the CDR3 is TGTGCCAGCAGTGAAGCCTACCGGGAGCCTAATCAGCCCCAGCATTTT. Full variable domain (remainder filled in from reference TRBV2 and TRBJ1-5): EPEVTQTPSHQVTQMGQEVILRCVPISNHLYFYWYRQILGQKVEFLVSFYNNEISEKSEIFDDQFSVERPDGSNFTLKIRSTKLEDSAMYFCASSEAYREPNQPQHFGDGTRLSIL.

This clonotype was observed many times. The rearrangement joins TRBV7-2 to TRBJ2-2; no clear D. This CDR3 has 14 amino acids. Germline V gene lookup returns CDR1 SGHTA and CDR2 FQGNSA. Trimming removed 5 bases at V and 5 bases at J, with 12 bases between. CDR3 in DNA: TGTGCCAGCAGCATCTCGGACGAAACCGGGGAGCTGTTTTTT. Protein sequence: CASSISDETGELFF.

The chain carries TRBV28 and TRBJ1-5; possibly TRBD1 for D (6 bases). The CDR3 length is 14 residues. CDR1 is MDHEN, CDR2 SYDVKM, per germline. Trimming removed 8 bases at V and 2 bases at J, with 13 bases between. In nucleotides, the CDR3 is TGTGCCAGCTCCAGGGGTTTGGGCAATCAGCCCCAGCATTTT. This codes for CASSRGLGNQPQHF.

The sample holds a few counts of this clonotype. The chain is built from TRBV6-5 and TRBJ2-3, with D unresolved. The CDR3 loop spans 15 amino acids. V was pared by 0 bases and J by 5 bases, with 12 bases between. The V gene's germline CDR1 is MNHEY and CDR2 SVGAGI. CDR3 nucleotide sequence: TGTGCCAGCAGTTACTCGGGCGTGACGGGAGATACGCAGTATTTT. Translating it yields CASSYSGVTGDTQYF.

A few counts support this clonotype. This rearrangement joins TRBV12-3 or TRBV12-4 to TRBJ2-3; D not certain. This CDR3 spans 21 amino acids. Deletions cut 3 bases from V and 0 bases from J, with 28 bases between. The CDR3 DNA follows: TGTGCCAGCAGTTTCCGGAATGTGTTCTTGCCTCCCGACTCTAGCACAGATACGCAGTATTTT. Protein: CASSFRNVFLPPDSSTDTQYF.

This chain connects TRBV11-2 to TRBJ2-1; the D is unclear. Deletions cut 5 bases from V and 4 bases from J, with 9 bases between. Germline CDR1 SGHAT, CDR2 FQNNGV. CDR3 length equals 13 residues. CDR3 nucleotides: TGTGCCAGCAGCACAGCCCTTTACAATGAGCAGTTCTTC. Protein sequence: CASSTALYNEQFF.

This clonotype has ten or more counts. CDR3 residues: CASSLPGYTGELFF. DNA of the CDR3: TGTGCCAGCAGCTTGCCAGGATACACCGGGGAGCTGTTTTTT. The genes are TRBV7-2 and TRBJ2-2; D is ambiguous. Germline V lookup: CDR1 SGHTA, CDR2 FQGNSA. This CDR3 has 14 amino acids. V lost 3 bases, J lost 3 bases, and 8 bases lay in between.

V and J are TRBV7-8 and TRBJ2-5; the match to TRBD1 covers 8 bases. Germline assignment: CDR1 SGHVS and CDR2 FQNEAQ. V was clipped by 1 base and J by 2 bases; unmatched bases: 12. The CDR3 sequence is 18 residues long. CDR3 loop: CASSLDDRGSGYQETQYF. The CDR3 DNA follows: TGTGCCAGCAGCTTAGACGACAGGGGTTCAGGTTATCAAGAGACCCAGTACTTC. Based on the CDR3 plus reference TRBV7-8 and TRBJ2-5, the full variable domain is GAGVSQSPRYKVAKRGQDVALRCDPISGHVSLFWYQQALGQGPEFLTYFQNEAQLDKSGLPSDRFFAERPEGSVSTLKIQRTQQEDSAVYLCASSLDDRGSGYQETQYFGPGTRLLVL.

V is TRBV29-1 and J is TRBJ2-5, with D maybe TRBD1 (6 bases). The ends were cut back, 4 bases at V and 6 bases at J, with 15 bases in the middle. In germline, CDR1 is SQVTM, CDR2 ANQGSEA. The CDR3 has 13 amino acids. Here the CDR3 DNA reads TGCAGCGTTGTACAGGGAGAAGAAAAGACCCAGTACTTC. Translated: CSVVQGEEKTQYF.

This clonotype was seen a few times. The CDR3 nucleotides read TGTGCCAGCAGCGCCGGGACAGACTATGGCTACACCTTC. It codes for CASSAGTDYGYTF. The rearrangement joins TRBV7-2 to TRBJ1-2, with 7 bases fitting TRBD1. The length of the CDR3 is 13 residues. V lost 5 bases, J lost 3 bases, and 3 bases stayed unmatched. From germline, CDR1 is SGHTA and CDR2 FQGNSA.

There are a few counts of this clonotype. This chain links TRBV20-1 with TRBJ1-2; tentatively, D is TRBD1 (5 bases). This CDR3 spans 17 amino acids. CDR1 is DFQATT and CDR2 is SNEGSKA in the germline V gene (reference sequence). With 5 bases removed from V and 6 bases from J, the gap between germline ends came to 28 bases. The DNA of the CDR3 is TGCAGTGCTGACCCAAGTCTAGGAAGGGGAATGATAGATGGCTACACCTTC. Protein product: CSADPSLGRGMIDGYTF.

This clonotype occurred a few times. The chain has TRBV7-9 and TRBJ1-4; D unclear. CDR3 size: 12 residues. Per germline, CDR1 SEHNR and CDR2 FQNEAQ (reference sequence). V lost 5 bases, J lost 9 bases, and 10 bases lay in between. The CDR3 coding sequence is TGTGCCAGCAGCCGCACCGACAAAAAACTGTTTTTT. Its translation: CASSRTDKKLFF.

The chain combines TRBV6-6 with TRBJ2-2; D is possibly TRBD1 (6 bases). Germline V lookup: CDR1 MNHNY, CDR2 SVGAGI (reference sequence). The CDR3 spans 16 residues. Between the trimmed V and J ends, which lost 3 bases and 0 bases, there was a span of 11 bases. The CDR3 DNA sequence: TGTGCCAGCAGTTATCTACAGGGAGCGAACACCGGGGAGCTGTTTTTT. This encodes CASSYLQGANTGELFF.

This clonotype has a handful of counts. The chain has TRBV2 and TRBJ1-3; D gene ambiguous. CDR1 and CDR2 from the germline V gene are SNHLY and FYNNEI. V lost 3 bases and J lost 1, with 7 bases in between. The CDR3 consists of 14 residues. DNA for the CDR3: TGTGCCAGCAGTGATGGGCCGTCTGGAAACACCATATATTTT. Translated: CASSDGPSGNTIYF.

V gene TRBV3-1 combines with J gene TRBJ2-2; perhaps D is TRBD1 or TRBD2 (6 bases each). CDR3 length: 16 residues. The V gene's germline CDR1 is LGHDT and CDR2 YNNKEL (reference sequence). The V and J ends lost 4 bases and 4 bases respectively, with 16 bases between them. CDR3 sequence: CASSPQAGHLTGELFF. In DNA, the CDR3 is TGTGCCAGCAGCCCTCAGGCGGGACACCTCACCGGGGAGCTGTTTTTT.

This clonotype was counted only a few times. The chain carries TRBV10-1 and TRBJ1-1; the D is unclear. Trimming pared 5 bases from V and 6 bases from J, leaving 16 bases between. This CDR3 contains 14 residues. CDR1 is WNHNN, CDR2 SYGVQD, per germline (reference sequence). The CDR3 DNA is TGCGCCAGCAGTCCTTCAAAACTCCTGCCTGAAGCTTTCTTT. Amino acid sequence: CASSPSKLLPEAFF.

The chain joins TRBV11-3 to TRBJ2-7; 8 bases align to TRBD2. The length of the CDR3 is 15 residues. With V trimmed by 2 bases and J by 4 bases, 7 bases remained unmatched. Germline V gene data show CDR1 as SGHNT and CDR2 as YENEEA. The chain's CDR3 is CASSLLPSGPYEQYF. The CDR3 nucleotides are TGTGCCAGCAGCTTACTTCCTAGCGGGCCTTACGAGCAGTACTTC.

This clonotype has only a few counts. This chain connects TRBV6-8 to TRBJ1-5, with D perhaps TRBD1 (5 bases). The CDR3 extends over 16 amino acids. Germline assignment: CDR1 MNHGY and CDR2 SAAAGT. Trimming left V 5 bases short and J 0 bases short, with 14 bases between. DNA of the CDR3: TGTGCCAGCAGTAGGTGGGGGGAAAATAGCAATCAGCCCCAGCATTTT. Translation gives CASSRWGENSNQPQHF.

The chain couples TRBV7-9 to TRBJ2-7, with D perhaps matching TRBD2 (6 bases). CDR3 length equals 13 residues. Trimming pared 8 bases from V and 7 bases from J, leaving 18 bases between. In germline, CDR1 is SEHNR, CDR2 FQNEAQ (reference sequence). The CDR3 DNA follows: TGTGCCAGCTCCGTTTTCACCGCGGGGGAGCAGTACTTC. Translation gives CASSVFTAGEQYF. The variable domain in full, completed from reference TRBV7-9 and TRBJ2-7, reads DTGVSQNPRHKITKRGQNVTFRCDPISEHNRLYWYRQTLGQGPEFLTYFQNEAQLEKSRLLSDRFSAERPKGSFSTLEIQRTEQGDSAMYLCASSVFTAGEQYFGPGTRLTVT.

In its sample, this clonotype was seen a few times. The rearrangement links TRBV7-8 to TRBJ2-7; 13 bases align to TRBD2. The V segment lost 0 bases and the J segment 5 bases; nucleotides outside the gene matches: 7. Germline assignment: CDR1 SGHVS and CDR2 FQNEAQ. The CDR3 covers 17 residues. The CDR3 DNA follows: TGTGCCAGCAGCTTAGCGAAACTAGCGGGAGGGCCAGACGAGCAGTACTTC. The encoded protein is CASSLAKLAGGPDEQYF.